The 8 T cell receptor beta chains listed next were all sequenced from one sample in a study of blood T cell repertoires in COVID-19. Here immunoSEQ multiplex PCR was the method, and the copy in TCRdb shows in-frame clones only, minus some. The data contain around 240,000 clones, around 80% of them singletons. Sequenced: peripheral blood. These receptor sequences come from a woman in her forties who had recovered from COVID-19.

V usage is TRBV7-2 and J usage is TRBJ2-3, with 13 nucleotides matching TRBD2. The germline V gene has CDR1 SGHTA and CDR2 FQGNSA. J gave up 5 bases and V 6 bases, and 8 bases lay outside the gene matches. This CDR3 has 16 amino acids. CDR3 coding DNA: TGTGCCAGCAGGCTTGGTTGGACTAGCGGGGGAGATACGCAGTATTTT. Amino acid sequence: CASRLGWTSGGDTQYF.

J is TRBJ1-4 and V is TRBV19, with 7 bases fitting TRBD1. CDR1 is LNHDA and CDR2 is SQIVND in the germline V gene (reference sequence). This CDR3 has 15 residues. J lost 7 bases, V lost 5 bases, and 10 bases had no gene match. CDR3 DNA sequence: TGTGCCAGTAGTCCCCCGACAGGGTTGGGTGAAAAACTGTTTTTT. This translates into CASSPPTGLGEKLFF.

The chain is built from TRBV5-1 and TRBJ2-3, with D perhaps matching TRBD1 (5 bases). CDR1 SGHRS and CDR2 YFSETQ come from the germline V gene. Trimming pared 5 bases from V and 2 bases from J, leaving 12 bases between. The CDR3 totals 14 residues. CDR3 region: CASSGANPTDTQYF. CDR3 nucleotide sequence: TGCGCCAGCAGTGGGGCCAACCCCACAGATACGCAGTATTTT.

Comment on this clone: An end of the junction does not agree with germline; a read error may underlie this. The chain carries TRBV7-7 and TRBJ2-1; 7 positions match TRBD2. The CDR3 sequence is 14 residues long. Germline V gene lookup returns CDR1 SSHAT and CDR2 FNYEAQ (reference sequence). CDR3 protein: CASSLEAGRSEQFF. CDR3 DNA: TGTGCTAGCAGCTTAGAAGCGGGGAGGAGCGAGCAGTTCTTC.

The genes are TRBV5-1 and TRBJ2-7; 8 bases line up with TRBD1. The V gene end was trimmed by 3 bases and the J gene end by 3 bases; junction bases not matched to a gene: 8. This CDR3 spans 15 amino acids. Germline CDR1 and CDR2: SGHRS and YFSETQ. In DNA, the CDR3 is TGCGCCAGCAGCTCCCAACAGGGGGTCCTCTACGAGCAGTACTTC. It codes for CASSSQQGVLYEQYF.

This rearrangement joins TRBV25-1 to TRBJ2-5; D is unclear. V was pared by 3 bases and J by 2 bases, with 10 bases between. Germline CDR1 reads MGHDK; CDR2 reads SYGVNS. The CDR3 loop spans 14 amino acids. This CDR3 is CASSDWQTQETQYF. The CDR3 nucleotides are TGTGCCAGCAGTGATTGGCAGACACAAGAGACCCAGTACTTC.

The chain links TRBV3-1 (or the pseudogene TRBV3-2) to TRBJ1-2; 8 positions match TRBD1. The CDR3 loop spans 14 amino acids. V dropped 0 bases and J dropped 7; count of bases not matched to a gene: 4. Germline V gene sequence: CDR1 LGHDT, CDR2 YNNKEL (reference sequence). As DNA, the CDR3 is TGTGCCAGCAGCCAAGAGGACAGGGTGAGTGGCTACACCTTC. Translation: CASSQEDRVSGYTF.

The chain links TRBV12-3 or TRBV12-4 to TRBJ1-2, with 8 nucleotides matching TRBD1. V was clipped by 9 bases and J by 5 bases; unmatched bases: 8. The CDR3 is 13 amino acids. CDR3 DNA: TGTGCCAGTCGGCAGACAGGGGCTTATGGCTACACCTTC. It codes for CASRQTGAYGYTF.